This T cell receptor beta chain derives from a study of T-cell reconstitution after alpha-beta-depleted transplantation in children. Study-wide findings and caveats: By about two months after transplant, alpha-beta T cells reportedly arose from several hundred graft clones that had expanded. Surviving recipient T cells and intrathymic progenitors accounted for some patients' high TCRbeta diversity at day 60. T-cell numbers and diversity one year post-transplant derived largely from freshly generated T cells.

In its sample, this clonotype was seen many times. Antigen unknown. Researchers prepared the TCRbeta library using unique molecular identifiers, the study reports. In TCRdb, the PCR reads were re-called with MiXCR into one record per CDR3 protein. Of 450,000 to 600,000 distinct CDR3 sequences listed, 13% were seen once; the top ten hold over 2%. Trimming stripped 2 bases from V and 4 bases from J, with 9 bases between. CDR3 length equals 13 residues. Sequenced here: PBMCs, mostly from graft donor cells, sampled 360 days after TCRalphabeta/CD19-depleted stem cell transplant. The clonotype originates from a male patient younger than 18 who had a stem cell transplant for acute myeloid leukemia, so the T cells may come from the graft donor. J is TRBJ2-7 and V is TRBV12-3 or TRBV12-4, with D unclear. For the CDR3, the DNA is TGTGCCAGCAGTTTACCCGCCAGGTACGAGCAGTACTTC. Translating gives CASSLPARYEQYF.